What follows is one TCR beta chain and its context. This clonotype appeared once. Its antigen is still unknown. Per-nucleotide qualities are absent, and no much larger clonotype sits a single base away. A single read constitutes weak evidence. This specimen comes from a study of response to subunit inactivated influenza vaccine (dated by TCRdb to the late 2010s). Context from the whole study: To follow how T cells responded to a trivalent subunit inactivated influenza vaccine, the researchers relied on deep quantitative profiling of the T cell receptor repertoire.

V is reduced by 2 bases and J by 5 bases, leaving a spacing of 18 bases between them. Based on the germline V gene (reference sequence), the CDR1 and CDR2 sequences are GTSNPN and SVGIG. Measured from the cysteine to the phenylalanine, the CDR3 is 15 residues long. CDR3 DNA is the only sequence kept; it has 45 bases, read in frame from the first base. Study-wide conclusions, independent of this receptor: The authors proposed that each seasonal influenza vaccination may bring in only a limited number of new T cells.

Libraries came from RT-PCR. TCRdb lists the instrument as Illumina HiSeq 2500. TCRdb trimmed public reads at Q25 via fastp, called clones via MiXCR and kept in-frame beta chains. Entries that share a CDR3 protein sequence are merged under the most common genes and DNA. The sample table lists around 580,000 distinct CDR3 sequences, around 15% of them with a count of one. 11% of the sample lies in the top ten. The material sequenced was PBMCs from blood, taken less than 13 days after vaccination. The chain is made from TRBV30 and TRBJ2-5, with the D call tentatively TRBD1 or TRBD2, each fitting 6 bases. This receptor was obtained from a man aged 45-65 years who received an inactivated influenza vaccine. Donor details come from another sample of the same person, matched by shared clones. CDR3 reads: CAWSSGGTGGETQYF. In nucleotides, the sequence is TGTGCCTGGAGTTCTGGCGGGACCGGGGGCGAGACCCAGTACTTC.